This T cell receptor beta chain was documented in a study of beta chain features in type 1 diabetes. V was trimmed by 5 bases and J by 6 bases, leaving 8 bases between them. From germline, CDR1 is KGHSH and CDR2 LQKENI. The CDR3 has 11 amino acids. Every isolated RNA sample was fully reverse transcribed, so sequencing captured expressed TCRB transcripts. Sequenced by immunoSEQ multiplex PCR; TCRdb stores in-frame clones only, minus some. In the table there are 150,000 or so clones, approximately 52% of which are singletons. This chain connects TRBV18 to TRBJ2-7; maybe TRBD1 (5 bases). This receptor was taken from a man younger than 30 in good health. Sequenced input: Tregs from blood. This chain's CDR3 is CASSETGEQYF. CDR3 coding DNA: TGTGCCAGCTCAGAAACAGGCGAGCAGTACTTC.